The 21 T cell receptor beta chains presented below share a single source sample, sequenced in a study of regulatory T cells in long-lasting Graves disease. Relying on iRepertoire HTBI primers and Arm-PCR of CDR3 regions, the team built TCR beta libraries. TCRdb reprocessed the multiplex PCR reads with MiXCR, giving one entry per CDR3 protein. The sample comprises about 660,000 distinct CDR3 sequences, around 30% of which are singletons, and around 40% rests with the top ten. Time point defined: persistent/refractory GD, antithyroid drugs over 5 years with positive TRAb. Scientists built the TCR library using RNA that was extracted from PBMCs. Material: peripheral blood mononuclear cells (PBMCs), obtained when the disease was refractory, from a patient treated with antithyroid drugs. All receptors come from a female donor with Graves disease.

There are many counts of this clonotype. J is TRBJ2-5 and V is TRBV28; TRBD2 agrees at 9 bases. Losses at the gene ends were 3 bases for V and 5 bases for J; bases not matched to a gene: 13. CDR1 and CDR2 from the germline V gene are MDHEN and SYDVKM. The CDR3 totals 17 residues. This CDR3 is CASSFHWVAGEEETQYF. CDR3 in DNA: TGTGCCAGCAGTTTTCATTGGGTAGCGGGAGAAGAGGAGACCCAGTACTTC.

The J gene is TRBJ2-2, the V gene TRBV10-3; 7 nucleotides match TRBD1. After removal of 6 bases from V and 4 bases from J, the junction contained 5 bases not matched to a gene. Germline V gene sequence: CDR1 ENHRY, CDR2 SYGVKD. The CDR3 contains 14 residues. The CDR3 protein is CAISDREITGELFF. The CDR3 DNA sequence: TGTGCCATCAGCGACAGGGAAATCACCGGGGAGCTGTTTTTT.

In its sample, this clonotype was seen many times. The chain combines TRBV7-7 with TRBJ2-6; maybe TRBD1 (6 bases). V lost 5 bases and J lost 1, with 9 bases in between. The CDR3 covers 15 residues. In germline, CDR1 is SSHAT, CDR2 FNYEAQ (reference sequence). Here the CDR3 reads CASSTGFSGANVLTF. CDR3 nucleotides: TGTGCCAGCAGCACAGGGTTTTCTGGGGCCAACGTCCTGACTTTC. The full variable domain, its missing parts supplied by reference TRBV7-7 and TRBJ2-6, is GAGVSQSPRYKVTKRGQDVTLRCDPISSHATLYWYQQALGQGPEFLTYFNYEAQPDKSGLPSDRFSAERPEGSISTLTIQRTEQRDSAMYRCASSTGFSGANVLTFGAGSRLTVL.

This clonotype was detected a few times. The J gene is TRBJ2-5, the V gene TRBV10-3; 8 nucleotides line up with TRBD2. This CDR3 is built from 14 residues. V dropped 2 bases and J dropped 5; count of bases not matched to a gene: 4. CDR1 and CDR2 (germline): ENHRY, SYGVKD. CDR3 amino acids: CAISEMPGGETQYF. CDR3 in DNA: TGTGCCATCAGTGAGATGCCGGGAGGGGAGACCCAGTACTTC.

This sequence joins TRBV15 and TRBJ1-1; D is unresolved. Between the trimmed V and J ends, which lost 0 bases and 6 bases, there was a span of 8 bases. The CDR3 has 13 residues. Germline V gene sequence: CDR1 LNHNV, CDR2 YYDKDF (reference sequence). In DNA, the CDR3 is TGTGCCACCAGCAGAGATAATTTAGCTGAAGCTTTCTTT. Translation gives CATSRDNLAEAFF.

The chain uses TRBV29-1 and TRBJ2-5; 9 nucleotides match TRBD1. CDR1 is SQVTM, CDR2 ANQGSEA, per germline. The CDR3 contains 13 residues. V gave up 4 bases and J gave up 4 bases; unmatched junction bases: 4. In DNA form, the CDR3 reads TGCAGCGTTGGGACAGGGGTGGTAGAGACCCAGTACTTC. This gives the protein CSVGTGVVETQYF.

This clonotype was observed a few times. The chain joins TRBV6-2 or TRBV6-3 to TRBJ2-7; 7 nucleotides agree with TRBD2. CDR1 MNHEY and CDR2 SVGEGT come from the germline V gene. This CDR3 is built from 13 residues. With 5 bases clipped from V and 6 bases from J, the junction kept 7 bases outside the gene matches. CDR3 bases: TGTGCCAGCAGTATAAGACTAGCTCTCGAGCAGTACTTC. Translated: CASSIRLALEQYF.

This chain uses TRBV10-3 with TRBJ2-7; TRBD1 aligns across 10 bases. V trimming: 8 bases; J trimming: 6 bases; junction bases outside the gene matches: 19. Germline V gene data show CDR1 as ENHRY and CDR2 as SYGVKD. The CDR3 contains 17 residues. The CDR3 DNA is TGTGCCATCGGGGAGGACAGGGGGATCGGGAGGAAGGGCGAGCAGTACTTC. Its protein is CAIGEDRGIGRKGEQYF.

The sample holds many counts of this clonotype. V usage is TRBV27 and J usage is TRBJ2-4; 9 bases map to TRBD1. The germline V gene has CDR1 MNHEY and CDR2 SMNVEV (reference sequence). CDR3 length: 16 amino acids. V was clipped by 5 bases and J by 6 bases; unmatched bases: 11. The CDR3 DNA reads as TGTGCCAGCAGTCGAAACACCGGGACAGGGAGAAACATTCAGTACTTC. This gives the protein CASSRNTGTGRNIQYF.

This clonotype was seen more than once but under ten times. The rearrangement joins TRBV18 to TRBJ1-2; the D gene is possibly TRBD1 (5 bases). Trimming shortened V by 8 bases and J by 4 bases, and 17 bases separated the two germline ends. The CDR3 covers 14 residues. In germline, CDR1 is KGHSH, CDR2 LQKENI. CDR3 protein: CASTSTRDVYGYTF. The CDR3 bases are TGTGCCAGCACTTCGACCAGGGATGTCTATGGCTACACCTTC.

The rearrangement links TRBV9 to TRBJ1-6; weak D call: TRBD1 (5 bases). The CDR3 extends over 16 amino acids. Trimming removed 3 bases from V and 7 bases from J, with 17 bases in between. Germline V gives CDR1 SGDLS, CDR2 YYNGEE. The CDR3: CASSARPRVQNSPLHF. DNA for the CDR3: TGTGCCAGCAGCGCTCGCCCCAGGGTACAGAATTCACCCCTCCACTTT. Together with reference TRBV9 and TRBJ1-6, the CDR3 gives the full variable domain: DSGVTQTPKHLITATGQRVTLRCSPRSGDLSVYWYQQSLDQGLQFLIQYYNGEERAKGNILERFSAQQFPDLHSELNLSSLELGDSALYFCASSARPRVQNSPLHFGNGTRLTVT.

This clonotype was found a few times. CDR3 amino acids: CSVEGAGANYEQYF. CDR3 DNA sequence: TGCAGCGTTGAAGGGGCAGGGGCAAACTACGAGCAGTACTTC. The genes are TRBV29-1 and TRBJ2-7, with D possibly matching TRBD1 (6 bases). Trimming removed 1 base at V and 3 bases at J, with 13 bases between. CDR3 length: 14 amino acids. The V gene's germline CDR1 is SQVTM and CDR2 ANQGSEA.

V usage is TRBV20-1 and J usage is TRBJ1-2; D gene unclear. The CDR3 length is 15 residues. Germline V CDR1 and CDR2: DFQATT, SNEGSKA (reference sequence). V lost 0 bases to trimming and J lost 7 bases, with 18 bases between them. In DNA form, the CDR3 reads TGCAGTGCTAGAGATTCCGCCTTAGTGGAACGTGGCTACACCTTC. This translates into CSARDSALVERGYTF.

This clonotype appeared a few times. The chain combines TRBV11-2 with TRBJ1-4; TRBD1 matches at 8 bases. Trimming cost V 1 base and J 5 bases; bases outside gene matches: 9. Germline CDR1 and CDR2: SGHAT and FQNNGV. There are 17 residues in the CDR3. The CDR3 DNA follows: TGTGCCAGCAGCTTAGGACAGGATACAGGGGGAAATGAAAAACTGTTTTTT. Translated, it gives CASSLGQDTGGNEKLFF.

The V gene is TRBV30, the J gene TRBJ1-1; D remains ambiguous. Between the trimmed V and J ends, which lost 0 bases and 1 base, there was a span of 6 bases. Germline V gives CDR1 GTSNPN, CDR2 SVGIG (reference sequence). The CDR3 covers 13 residues. As DNA, the CDR3 is TGTGCCTGGAGTGTGGGGAGGAACACTGAAGCTTTCTTT. This codes for CAWSVGRNTEAFF.

The chain joins TRBV12-3 or TRBV12-4 to TRBJ2-1; no clear D gene. Trimming removed 5 bases from V and 7 bases from J, with 6 bases in between. The CDR3 has 11 residues. This chain's CDR3 is CASSARNEQFF. Here the CDR3 DNA reads TGTGCCAGCAGTGCCCGGAATGAGCAGTTCTTC.

The chain has TRBV30 and TRBJ2-5; no firm D call. CDR1 is GTSNPN, CDR2 SVGIG, per germline (reference sequence). V lost 2 bases and J 1 base, leaving 8 bases between the germline ends. The CDR3 is made up of 13 amino acids. As DNA, the CDR3 is TGTGCCTGGAGTCGAAGGATCCAAGAGACCCAGTACTTC. Translation: CAWSRRIQETQYF.

This sequence joins TRBV12-3 or TRBV12-4 and TRBJ2-4, with TRBD2 matching 8 bases. V shed 3 bases and J 0 bases; nucleotides not matched to a gene: 7. This CDR3 region has 17 residues. Here the CDR3 DNA reads TGTGCCAGCAGTTTGGCGGGAGGAGGGCTAGCCAAAAACATTCAGTACTTC. Its protein product is CASSLAGGGLAKNIQYF.

To note about this clonotype: A far larger clone is one nucleotide away, so this likely arose from a read error. The CDR3 here is CASSLTSGSGGTRYF. CDR3 DNA sequence: TGTGCCAGCAGCTTAACTAGCGGGAGCGGAGGGACCCGGTACTTC. V is TRBV7-3 and J is TRBJ2-4, with TRBD2 identical over 9 bases. J gave up 15 bases and V 0 bases, and 12 bases lay outside the gene matches. Germline V lookup: CDR1 SGHTA, CDR2 FQGTGA. The CDR3 is made up of 15 amino acids.

This rearrangement joins TRBV28 to TRBJ2-2, with 8 nucleotides matching TRBD2. Germline V gene data show CDR1 as MDHEN and CDR2 as SYDVKM. The CDR3 totals 16 residues. After removal of 8 bases from V and 3 bases from J, the junction contained 11 bases not matched to a gene. The chain's CDR3 is CASVPSGLAHTGELFF. CDR3 bases: TGTGCCAGCGTCCCCTCAGGACTAGCACACACCGGGGAGCTGTTTTTT.

This clonotype was recorded at least ten times. The gene calls are TRBV12-3 or TRBV12-4 and TRBJ1-1; no firm D call. Deletions cut 5 bases from V and 3 bases from J, with 13 bases between. This CDR3 comprises 14 residues. CDR3 sequence: CASSQEEWDTEAFF. CDR3 bases: TGTGCCAGCAGTCAGGAGGAATGGGACACTGAAGCTTTCTTT.